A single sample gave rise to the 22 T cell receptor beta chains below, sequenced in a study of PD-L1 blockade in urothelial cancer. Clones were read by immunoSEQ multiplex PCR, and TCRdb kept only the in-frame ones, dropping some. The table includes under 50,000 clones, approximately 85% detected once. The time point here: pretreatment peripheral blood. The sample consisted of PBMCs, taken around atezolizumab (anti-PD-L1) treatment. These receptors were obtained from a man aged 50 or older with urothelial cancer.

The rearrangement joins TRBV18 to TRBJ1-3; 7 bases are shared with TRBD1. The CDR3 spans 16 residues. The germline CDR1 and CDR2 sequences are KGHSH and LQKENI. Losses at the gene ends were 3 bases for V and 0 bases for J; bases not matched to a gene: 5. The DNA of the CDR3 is TGTGCCAGCTCACCCGGACAGGCTTTCTCTGGAAACACCATATATTTT. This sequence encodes CASSPGQAFSGNTIYF.

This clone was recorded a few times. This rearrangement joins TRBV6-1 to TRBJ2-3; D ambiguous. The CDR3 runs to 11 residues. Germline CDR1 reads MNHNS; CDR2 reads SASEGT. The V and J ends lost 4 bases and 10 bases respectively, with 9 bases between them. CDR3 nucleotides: TGTGCCAGCAGTGGAGTGATCTCGCAGTATTTT. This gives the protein CASSGVISQYF.

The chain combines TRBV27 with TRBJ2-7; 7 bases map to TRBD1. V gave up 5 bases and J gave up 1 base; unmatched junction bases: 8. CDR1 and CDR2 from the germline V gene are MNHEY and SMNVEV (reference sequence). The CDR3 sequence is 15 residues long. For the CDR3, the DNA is TGTGCCAGCAGTCGCGCCGGCAGGGGGTCCTACGAGCAGTACTTC. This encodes CASSRAGRGSYEQYF.

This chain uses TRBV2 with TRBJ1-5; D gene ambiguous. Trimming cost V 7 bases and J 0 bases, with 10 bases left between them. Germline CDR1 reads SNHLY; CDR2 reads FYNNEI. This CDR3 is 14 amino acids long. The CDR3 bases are TGTGCCAGCAAGAGGGAATATAGCAATCAGCCCCAGCATTTT. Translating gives CASKREYSNQPQHF.

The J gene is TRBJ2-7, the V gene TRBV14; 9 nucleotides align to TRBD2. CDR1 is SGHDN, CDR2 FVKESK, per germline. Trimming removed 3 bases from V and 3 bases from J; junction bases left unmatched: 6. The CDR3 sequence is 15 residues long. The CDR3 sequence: CASSQALAGNYEQYF. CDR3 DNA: TGTGCCAGCAGCCAGGCACTAGCGGGTAACTACGAGCAGTACTTC.

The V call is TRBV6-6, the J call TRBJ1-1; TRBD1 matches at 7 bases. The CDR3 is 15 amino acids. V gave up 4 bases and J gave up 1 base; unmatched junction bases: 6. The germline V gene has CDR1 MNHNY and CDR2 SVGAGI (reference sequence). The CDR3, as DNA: TGTGCCAGCAGTTCTATGCGGACAGGGAACACTGAAGCTTTCTTT. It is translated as CASSSMRTGNTEAFF.

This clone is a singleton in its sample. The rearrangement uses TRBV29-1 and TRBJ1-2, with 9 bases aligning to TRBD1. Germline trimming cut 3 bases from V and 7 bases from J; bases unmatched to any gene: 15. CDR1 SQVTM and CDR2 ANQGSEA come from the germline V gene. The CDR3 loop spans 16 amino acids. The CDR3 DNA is TGCAGCGTTGATCGGGGGGGACAGGGTCCCTTCGGTGGCTACACCTTC. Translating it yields CSVDRGGQGPFGGYTF.

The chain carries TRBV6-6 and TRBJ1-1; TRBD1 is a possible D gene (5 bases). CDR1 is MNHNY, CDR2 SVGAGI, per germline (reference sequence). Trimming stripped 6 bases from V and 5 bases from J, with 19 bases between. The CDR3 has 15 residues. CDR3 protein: CASSPGAQSGTEAFF. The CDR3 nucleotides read TGTGCCAGCAGCCCCGGGGCCCAAAGCGGGACTGAAGCTTTCTTT.

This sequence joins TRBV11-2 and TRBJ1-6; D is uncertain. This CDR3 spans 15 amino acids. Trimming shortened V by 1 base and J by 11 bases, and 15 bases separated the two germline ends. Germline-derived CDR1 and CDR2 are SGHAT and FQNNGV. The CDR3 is CASSLGGDFVAPLHF. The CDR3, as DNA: TGTGCCAGCAGCTTAGGTGGAGACTTTGTAGCACCCCTCCACTTT. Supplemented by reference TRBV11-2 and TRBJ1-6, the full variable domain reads EAGVAQSPRYKIIEKRQSVAFWCNPISGHATLYWYQQILGQGPKLLIQFQNNGVVDDSQLPKDRFSAERLKGVDSTLKIQPAKLEDSAVYLCASSLGGDFVAPLHFGNGTRLTVT.

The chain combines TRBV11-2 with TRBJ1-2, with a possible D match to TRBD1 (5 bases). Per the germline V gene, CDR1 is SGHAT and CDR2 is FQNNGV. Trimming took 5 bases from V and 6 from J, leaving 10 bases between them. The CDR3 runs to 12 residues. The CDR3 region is CASSVDRDGYTF. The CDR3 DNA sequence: TGTGCCAGCAGCGTCGACAGAGATGGCTACACCTTC.

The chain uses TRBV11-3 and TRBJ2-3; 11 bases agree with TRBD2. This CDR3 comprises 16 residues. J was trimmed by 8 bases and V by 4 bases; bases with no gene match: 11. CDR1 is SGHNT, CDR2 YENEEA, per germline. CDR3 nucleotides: TGTGCCAGCAGCTCCCGTCAGACTAGCGGGGACTTTACGCAGTATTTT. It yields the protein CASSSRQTSGDFTQYF.

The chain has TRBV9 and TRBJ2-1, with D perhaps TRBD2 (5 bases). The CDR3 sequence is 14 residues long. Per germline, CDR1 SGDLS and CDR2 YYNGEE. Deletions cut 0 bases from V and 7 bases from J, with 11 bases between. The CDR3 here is CASSVGPSSNEQFF. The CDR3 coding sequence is TGTGCCAGCAGCGTAGGTCCTAGCTCAAATGAGCAGTTCTTC.

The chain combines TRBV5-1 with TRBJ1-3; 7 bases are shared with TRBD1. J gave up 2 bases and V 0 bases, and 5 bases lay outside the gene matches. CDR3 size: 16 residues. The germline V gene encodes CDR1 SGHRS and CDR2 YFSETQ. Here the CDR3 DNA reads TGCGCCAGCAGCTTGGTTCAGGGGGTAACTGGAAACACCATATATTTT. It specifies CASSLVQGVTGNTIYF.

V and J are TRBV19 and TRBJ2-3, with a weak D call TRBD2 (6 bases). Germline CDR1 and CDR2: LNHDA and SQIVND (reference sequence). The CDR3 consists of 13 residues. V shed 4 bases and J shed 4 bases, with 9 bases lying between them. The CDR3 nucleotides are TGTGCCAGTAGTAAGGGACTCGCAGATACGCAGTATTTT. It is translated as CASSKGLADTQYF. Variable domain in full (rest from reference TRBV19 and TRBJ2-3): DGGITQSPKYLFRKEGQNVTLSCEQNLNHDAMYWYRQDPGQGLRLIYYSQIVNDFQKGDIAEGYSVSREKKESFPLTVTSAQKNPTAFYLCASSKGLADTQYFGPGTRLTVL.

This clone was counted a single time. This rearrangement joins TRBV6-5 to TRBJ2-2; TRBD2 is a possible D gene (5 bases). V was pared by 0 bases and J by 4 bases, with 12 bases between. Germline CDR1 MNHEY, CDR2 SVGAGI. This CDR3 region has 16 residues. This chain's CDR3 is CASSYSRIRGTGELFF. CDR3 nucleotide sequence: TGTGCCAGCAGTTACTCCAGAATACGGGGCACCGGGGAGCTGTTTTTT.

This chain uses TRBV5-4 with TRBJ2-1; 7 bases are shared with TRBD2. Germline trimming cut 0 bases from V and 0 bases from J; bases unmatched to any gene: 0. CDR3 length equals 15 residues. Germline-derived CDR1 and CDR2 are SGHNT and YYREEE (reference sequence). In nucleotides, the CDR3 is TGTGCCAGCAGCTTGGGCGGGAGCTCCTACAATGAGCAGTTCTTC. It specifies CASSLGGSSYNEQFF.

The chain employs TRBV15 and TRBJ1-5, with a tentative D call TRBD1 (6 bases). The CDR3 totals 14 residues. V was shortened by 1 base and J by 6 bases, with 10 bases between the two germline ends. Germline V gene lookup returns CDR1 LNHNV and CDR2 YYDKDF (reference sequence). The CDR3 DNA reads TGTGCCACCAGCAGAGTAACAGGGTCTCAGCCCCAGCATTTT. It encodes CATSRVTGSQPQHF.

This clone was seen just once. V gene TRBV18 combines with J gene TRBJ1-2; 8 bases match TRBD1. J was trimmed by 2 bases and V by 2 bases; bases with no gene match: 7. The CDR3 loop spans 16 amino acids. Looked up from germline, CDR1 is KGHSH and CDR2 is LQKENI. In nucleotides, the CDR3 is TGTGCCAGCTCACCAGATGGACAGGGCTACAACTATGGCTACACCTTC. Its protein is CASSPDGQGYNYGYTF. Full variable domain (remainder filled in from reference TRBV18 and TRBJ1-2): NAGVMQNPRHLVRRRGQEARLRCSPMKGHSHVYWYRQLPEEGLKFMVYLQKENIIDESGMPKERFSAEFPKEGPSILRIQQVVRGDSAAYFCASSPDGQGYNYGYTFGSGTRLTVV.

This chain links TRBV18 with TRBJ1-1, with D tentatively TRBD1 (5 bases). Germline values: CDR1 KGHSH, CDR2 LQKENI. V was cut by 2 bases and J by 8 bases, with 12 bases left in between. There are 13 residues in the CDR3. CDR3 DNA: TGTGCCAGCTCACCATATCGGGGGGACGAAGCTTTCTTT. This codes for CASSPYRGDEAFF.

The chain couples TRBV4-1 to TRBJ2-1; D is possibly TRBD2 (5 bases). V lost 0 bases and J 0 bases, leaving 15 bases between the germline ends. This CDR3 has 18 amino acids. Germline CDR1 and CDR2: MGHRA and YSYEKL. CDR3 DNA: TGCGCCAGCAGCCAAGAGGAGGTGTACGGGGACTCCTACAATGAGCAGTTCTTC. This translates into CASSQEEVYGDSYNEQFF.

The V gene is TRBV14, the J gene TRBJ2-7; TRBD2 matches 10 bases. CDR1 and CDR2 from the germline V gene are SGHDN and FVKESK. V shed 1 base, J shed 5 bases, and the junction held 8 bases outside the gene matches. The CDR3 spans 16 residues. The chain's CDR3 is CASSQVRLAGVHEQYF. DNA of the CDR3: TGTGCCAGCAGCCAAGTAAGGCTAGCGGGAGTCCACGAGCAGTACTTC.

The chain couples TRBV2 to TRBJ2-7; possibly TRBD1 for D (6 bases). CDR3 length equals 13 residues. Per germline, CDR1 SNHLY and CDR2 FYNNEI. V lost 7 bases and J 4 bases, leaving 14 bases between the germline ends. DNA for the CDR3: TGTGCCAGCATTAGGACAGTGCCGTACGAGCAGTACGTC. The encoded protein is CASIRTVPYEQYV.